Listed below are T cell receptor beta chains from one sample, sequenced in a study of control samples from healthy donors and cancer patients. The protocol was immunoSEQ multiplex PCR, while the TCRdb copy is restricted to in-frame clones and leaves out a portion. The data contain approximately 100,000 clones, just over 85% of them singletons. The sample consisted of blood. The receptors stem from a man aged 30 to 45 in good health. The CDR3 runs from the conserved cysteine through the conserved F or W. The D gene is left open where the match is weak. Expanded clones get a size class; other rows say once, few or many, or leave the size out.

TGTGCCAGCAAAGCGGGAGTTGAGTTTGAGCAGTTCTTC,CASKAGVEFEQFF,TRBD2,TRBV2,TRBJ2-1,NA
TGTGCCAGCAGCTTTAGCACGGTAGCGGGAAACTTCATCAGCTCCTACGAGCAGTACTTC,CASSFSTVAGNFISSYEQYF,TRBD2,TRBV6-6,TRBJ2-7,NA
TGTGCCAGCAGTGAAATCAGGGCTGGCAATCAGCCCCAGCATTTT,CASSEIRAGNQPQHF,NA,TRBV6-1,TRBJ1-5,many
TGTGCCAGCAGTTACGATTCGGATACGCAGTATTTT,CASSYDSDTQYF,NA,TRBV6-5,TRBJ2-3,NA
TGTGCCAGCAGCCCATCGGGACAGGGCTTAGAGACCCAGTACTTC,CASSPSGQGLETQYF,TRBD1,TRBV5-5,TRBJ2-5,few
TGTGCCAGCAGTGCCTCTCAGGGGCCGGAAACTGAAGCTTTCTTT,CASSASQGPETEAFF,NA,TRBV6-4,TRBJ1-1,NA
TGTGCCAGTAGTACCCGGACTAGCGGGAGCAATGAGCAGTTCTTC,CASSTRTSGSNEQFF,TRBD2,TRBV19,TRBJ2-1,NA
TGTGCCAGCAGTGAGGACAGGGATAATTCACCCCTCCACTTT,CASSEDRDNSPLHF,TRBD1,TRBV6-4,TRBJ1-6,few
TGTGCCAGTAGGGAGACTAGCAACACCGGGGAGCTGTTTTTT,CASRETSNTGELFF,TRBD2,TRBV19,TRBJ2-2,NA
TGTGCCAGTAGTCCCCCGGGGGTACTGACTGAAGCTTTCTTT,CASSPPGVLTEAFF,NA,TRBV19,TRBJ1-1,NA
TGTGCCAGCAGCCAAGGGGGGACAGGGCCCGAAAAACTGTTTTTT,CASSQGGTGPEKLFF,TRBD1,TRBV13,TRBJ1-4,NA
TGTGCCAGTAGTCCACGACAGGGAGTCGACCACGAGCAGTACTTC,CASSPRQGVDHEQYF,TRBD1,TRBV19,TRBJ2-7,NA
TGCAGCGTTGCCGAGCTTGGGCTAGCCAAAAACATTCAGTACTTC,CSVAELGLAKNIQYF,NA,TRBV29-1,TRBJ2-4,NA
TGTGCCAGCAATTTCGGACAGGGTAGCTCACCCCTCCACTTT,CASNFGQGSSPLHF,TRBD1,TRBV6-5,TRBJ1-6,NA
TGCGCCAGCAGCCAACCTAGGAATCGCACCTCCTACAATGAGCAGTTCTTC,CASSQPRNRTSYNEQFF,NA,TRBV10-1,TRBJ2-1,NA
TGTGCCAGCAGCCCTAGCGGGAGCTCTGGGGCCAACGTCCTGACTTTC,CASSPSGSSGANVLTF,TRBD2,TRBV4-2,TRBJ2-6,NA
TGTGCCAGCAGCTCCCAGGATGAGGATACGCAGTATTTT,CASSSQDEDTQYF,NA,TRBV7-9,TRBJ2-3,NA
TGTGCCAGCAGCTTAGGGGTTAGCGGAGAGCAGTACTTC,CASSLGVSGEQYF,NA,TRBV7-3,TRBJ2-7,once
TGTGCCAGCAGCATCGGTCGAATTATGAACACTGAAGCTTTCTTT,CASSIGRIMNTEAFF,NA,TRBV7-3,TRBJ1-1,NA
TGTGCCAGCAGCCCAGCGGGAGTTTTTCCAGATACGCAGTATTTT,CASSPAGVFPDTQYF,TRBD2,TRBV7-9,TRBJ2-3,NA
TGTGCCAGTATGGGAACAAGGACGGCCGGGGAGCTGTTTTTT,CASMGTRTAGELFF,NA,TRBV19,TRBJ2-2,NA
TGTGCCACCAGCTCGGACCGGCGCGGTGGCTACACCTTC,CATSSDRRGGYTF,NA,TRBV15,TRBJ1-2,NA
TGTGCCAGCATGATCGGGACAGGGTGGGGAAAACTGTTTTTT,CASMIGTGWGKLFF,TRBD1,TRBV6-5,TRBJ1-4,NA
TGTGCCACCAGTGGGGTCTCAGGGGATAACTATGGCTACACCTTC,CATSGVSGDNYGYTF,NA,TRBV24-1,TRBJ1-2,NA
TGCGCCAGCAGCGCGGCAGGGACAGACACCGGGGAGCTGTTTTTT,CASSAAGTDTGELFF,TRBD1,TRBV5-1,TRBJ2-2,NA
TGTGCCAGCAGCCCTCCGGGACTAGCGCGTCCCACCGGGGAGCTGTTTTTT,CASSPPGLARPTGELFF,TRBD2,TRBV11-2,TRBJ2-2,NA
TGTGCCAGCAGCTTACTGGGGGGGAATGAGCAGTTCTTC,CASSLLGGNEQFF,TRBD2,TRBV12-3/TRBV12-4,TRBJ2-1,NA
TGTGCCAGCAGCTTCGAGATGAGCTCCTACAATGAGCAGTTCTTC,CASSFEMSSYNEQFF,NA,TRBV7-3,TRBJ2-1,NA
TGTGCCACCAGTGATTATGGGGCTCAAGGGACCCAGTACTTC,CATSDYGAQGTQYF,NA,TRBV24-1,TRBJ2-5,NA
TGTGCCACAGGAGGAATCTACAATGAGCAGTTCTTC,CATGGIYNEQFF,NA,TRBV27,TRBJ2-1,NA
TGTGCCAGTCGGACTAGCGGGAGTGAGCAGTTCTTC,CASRTSGSEQFF,TRBD2,TRBV6-5,TRBJ2-1,NA
TGTGCCAGCAGCTTGGGCGGGTCTTCCTACGAGCAGTACTTC,CASSLGGSSYEQYF,NA,TRBV5-4,TRBJ2-7,NA
TGTGCCAGCAGTTTGGCCAGGGGATGGAGCAATGAGCAGTTCTTC,CASSLARGWSNEQFF,NA,TRBV28,TRBJ2-1,NA
TGTGCCAGCAGCTTAGGGACAGGGGTCCACAATGAGCAGTTCTTC,CASSLGTGVHNEQFF,TRBD1,TRBV11-1,TRBJ2-1,once
TGTGCCAGCAGCTTAGTTTCCGCGGGAGGGCCCCTGGATGAGCAGTTCTTC,CASSLVSAGGPLDEQFF,TRBD2,TRBV7-2,TRBJ2-1,NA
TGTGCCAGCAGCTTAGTCCCGCTAGACAATGAGCAGTTCTTC,CASSLVPLDNEQFF,NA,TRBV7-2,TRBJ2-1,NA
TGTGCCAGCAGTTTAGGGAGGATGAAGACCCAGTACTTC,CASSLGRMKTQYF,NA,TRBV27,TRBJ2-5,once
TGTGCCAGCAGCCAAGGAGGGTTGAACACCATATATTTT,CASSQGGLNTIYF,NA,TRBV3-1/TRBV3-2,TRBJ1-3,NA
TGTGCCTGGAGTGTTGTGGGGGCAACTAATGAAAAACTGTTTTTT,CAWSVVGATNEKLFF,NA,TRBV30,TRBJ1-4,NA
TGTGCCAGCAGCTTACCCCAAACTCCGAACACCGGGGAGCTGTTTTTT,CASSLPQTPNTGELFF,NA,TRBV7-2,TRBJ2-2,NA
TGTGCCAGCAGTGGAGGACAGAACTCCCAAGAGACCCAGTACTTC,CASSGGQNSQETQYF,NA,TRBV11-3,TRBJ2-5,NA
TGTGCCAGCTCACCAGGTACTTCGTCGGCTAGCGGGAGGAAGACCCAGTACTTC,CASSPGTSSASGRKTQYF,TRBD2,TRBV18,TRBJ2-5,NA
TGCGCCAGCAGCCCTTCGACTTCAGCGAACACTGAAGCTTTCTTT,CASSPSTSANTEAFF,NA,TRBV5-1,TRBJ1-1,NA
TGTGCCAGCAATGACAGGGGCTCCTACAATGAGCAGTTCTTC,CASNDRGSYNEQFF,TRBD1,TRBV28,TRBJ2-1,NA
TGTGCCACGGGGACGCCGAGAAACACCATATATTTT,CATGTPRNTIYF,NA,TRBV10-3,TRBJ1-3,NA
TGTGCCAGCAGTGAAGACGACAGGGGTAGCACCGGGGAGCTGTTTTTT,CASSEDDRGSTGELFF,TRBD1,TRBV6-1,TRBJ2-2,NA
TGTGCCAGCAGCCAATCACCAGGGGGAGAGACCCAGTACTTC,CASSQSPGGETQYF,TRBD1,TRBV14,TRBJ2-5,NA
TGCAGCGTTGGGGGACTAGATGGCTCACACCAGAGCTCCTACAATGAGCAGTTCTTC,CSVGGLDGSHQSSYNEQFF,TRBD2,TRBV29-1,TRBJ2-1,NA
TGTGCCAGTAGCCCTCGGACAGTCTACGAGCAGTACTTC,CASSPRTVYEQYF,NA,TRBV19,TRBJ2-7,few
TGTGCCATCAGTGAGTCTCGACCGGGGGGCAACGAGCAGTACTTC,CAISESRPGGNEQYF,NA,TRBV10-3,TRBJ2-7,NA